This T cell receptor beta chain derives from a study of identical twins. This clonotype was seen more than once but under ten times. Germline-derived CDR1 and CDR2 are SGDLS and YYNGEE. This CDR3 region has 20 residues. V lost 2 bases, J lost 0 bases, and 17 bases stayed unmatched. TCRdb redid the calling of the 5' RACE reads with MiXCR, one entry per CDR3 protein. The profile shows more than 1.5 million distinct CDR3 sequences, about 31% of them singletons. Sequencing was performed on cord blood. The TCR comes from a newborn girl in good health. The chain carries TRBV9 and TRBJ2-1, with 7 positions matching TRBD1. Here the CDR3 DNA reads TGTGCCAGCAGCGTTCCCCGCAGCCCCCGGGACAGTGTCTCCTACAATGAGCAGTTCTTC. Translated: CASSVPRSPRDSVSYNEQFF.